A selection of T cell receptor beta chains follows, all from one sample in a study of blood T cell repertoires in COVID-19. Assay: immunoSEQ multiplex PCR; the TCRdb copy retains only in-frame clones and omits some. The repertoire consists of under 300,000 clones, with roughly 80% occurring once and the leading ten covering roughly 1.5%. The sequenced material came from peripheral blood. All receptors come from a human donor with COVID-19, enrolled during active disease. The donor label of this sample is uncertain. CDR3s include the opening cysteine and the closing phenylalanine or tryptophan.

V gene	J gene	CDR3 protein
TRBV24-1	TRBJ2-2	CATSDPGGTGELFF
TRBV7-3	TRBJ2-1	CASSSGTSGVGEQFF
TRBV19	TRBJ2-7	CASSISHEQYF
TRBV11-2	TRBJ1-1	CASSELMNTEAFF
TRBV5-8	TRBJ2-3	CASSFTSATTDTQYF
TRBV6-2/TRBV6-3	TRBJ2-4	CASSYSSEGTGGRPKNIQYF
TRBV3-1/TRBV3-2	TRBJ1-1	CASSLDMNTEAFF
TRBV3-1/TRBV3-2	TRBJ2-1	CASSQDGTGTHEQFF
TRBV4-2	TRBJ2-1	CASSQDLDYEQFF
TRBV29-1	TRBJ1-4	CSVAGTGGEKLFF
TRBV3-1/TRBV3-2	TRBJ1-1	CASSQASRAEAFF
TRBV13	TRBJ1-1	CASSLGWRDDTEAFF
TRBV9	TRBJ2-5	CASSVGLAGGQKTQYF
TRBV6-1	TRBJ1-4	CASSDAGNGNEKLFF
TRBV25-1	TRBJ2-1	CASSPTGGTWNEQFF
TRBV30	TRBJ1-4	CAWKSGREKLFF
TRBV24-1	TRBJ2-5	CATSDNRGGGETQYF
TRBV3-1/TRBV3-2	TRBJ1-6	CASSQDLNSPLHF
TRBV5-6	TRBJ1-4	CASSLAGTGDEKLFF
TRBV6-6	TRBJ2-2	CASSIRTGDPGELFF
TRBV11-3	TRBJ2-7	CASSLEHNYEQYF
TRBV13	TRBJ2-7	CASSSRRSYLQYF
TRBV7-6	TRBJ1-1	CASSFGDTEAFF
TRBV5-1	TRBJ1-2	CASSLQGQGASRYTF
TRBV7-9	TRBJ1-2	CASSSRQGVNYGYTF
TRBV28	TRBJ2-7	CASSLVGPPYEQYF
TRBV28	TRBJ2-7	CASSPRTGWAGEQYF
TRBV6-5	TRBJ2-2	CASSPLAGVTGELFF
TRBV5-1	TRBJ1-3	CASSLAGTSGNTIYF
TRBV3-1/TRBV3-2	TRBJ1-1	CASSSGTENTEAFF
TRBV5-1	TRBJ2-2	CASSLSLAPNTGELFF
TRBV2	TRBJ1-5	CASSVMGTGQPQHF
TRBV2	TRBJ2-1	CASSPGQGDNEQFF
TRBV9	TRBJ2-2	CASSVAGSAAGELFF
TRBV18	TRBJ1-1	CASSPPFGPNTEAFF
TRBV28	TRBJ2-7	CASRETGQTYEQYF
TRBV2	TRBJ1-6	CARGGSQGDSPLHF
TRBV10-3	TRBJ2-3	CAVQGAGTDTQYF
TRBV6-5	TRBJ2-4	CASRAFSGSSDIQYF
TRBV5-1	TRBJ2-2	CASSLGQGARISGELFF
TRBV2	TRBJ1-3	CASTPLRAGLSSGNTIYF
TRBV28	TRBJ1-1	CASSPYGTGSNTEAFF
TRBV5-8	TRBJ2-5	CASSSGTTSGPGTQYF
TRBV28	TRBJ2-2	CASSSPGQMMTGELFF